The next 25 T cell receptor beta chains were all read from a single sample in a study of T cell responses to AZD1222 COVID-19 vaccine. The data were produced by immunoSEQ multiplex PCR, yet TCRdb's version contains in-frame clones alone and is incomplete. The sample shows about 130,000 clones, 80% to 90% of them seen only once. Sequencing used peripheral blood, obtained on day 0 of AZD1222 vaccination. The receptors originated from an adult in good health.

J is TRBJ2-7 and V is TRBV5-6; perhaps TRBD1 as D (7 bases). Germline lookup yields CDR1 SGHDT and CDR2 YYEEEE. V was trimmed by 4 bases and J by 4 bases, leaving 21 bases between them. This CDR3 has 16 residues. The CDR3 loop reads CASSRPTGTQRYEQYF. Here the CDR3 DNA reads TGTGCCAGCAGCCGCCCGACAGGGACTCAGCGGTACGAGCAGTACTTC.

This clone was seen only once. The CDR3: CASSFFGVATGELFF. CDR3 bases: TGTGCCAGCAGCTTTTTCGGCGTGGCCACCGGGGAGCTGTTTTTT. The chain carries TRBV5-6 and TRBJ2-2; D remains ambiguous. Trimming left V 2 bases short and J 4 bases short, with 12 bases between. The CDR3 spans 15 residues. Germline assignment: CDR1 SGHDT and CDR2 YYEEEE. Filled out from reference TRBV5-6 and TRBJ2-2, the complete variable domain reads DAGVTQSPTHLIKTRGQQVTLRCSPKSGHDTVSWYQQALGQGPQFIFQYYEEEERQRGNFPDRFSGHQFPNYSSELNVNALLLGDSALYLCASSFFGVATGELFFGEGSRLTVL.

The chain carries TRBV7-2 and TRBJ1-6; no firm D call. This CDR3 spans 13 amino acids. Trimming left V 4 bases short and J 6 bases short, with 7 bases between. Germline V gene lookup returns CDR1 SGHTA and CDR2 FQGNSA. The CDR3 bases are TGTGCCAGCAGCTATACCGCTAATTCACCCCTCCACTTT. This codes for CASSYTANSPLHF.

With regard to this clone: Within the sample, other DNA sequences also encode this same CDR3. This chain links TRBV7-9 with TRBJ1-2; 7 bases match TRBD1. V lost 1 base and J lost 5; bases outside the gene matches: 1. Germline values: CDR1 SEHNR, CDR2 FQNEAQ (reference sequence). The CDR3 contains 13 residues. Here the CDR3 DNA reads TGTGCCAGCAGCTTAGGACAGGGTTATGGCTACACCTTC. As protein: CASSLGQGYGYTF.

Here the CDR3 DNA reads TGTGCCAGCAGCCAAGATCAGGGTTTTTCACCCCTCCACTTT. It yields the protein CASSQDQGFSPLHF. The chain has TRBV3-1 (or the pseudogene TRBV3-2) and TRBJ1-6, with TRBD1 as a possible D gene (5 bases). The CDR3 totals 14 residues. V lost 0 bases, J lost 9 bases, and 9 bases lay in between. Looked up from germline, CDR1 is LGHDT and CDR2 is YNNKEL (reference sequence).

The rearrangement uses TRBV28 and TRBJ1-5, with D perhaps TRBD1 (6 bases). Germline V CDR1 and CDR2: MDHEN, SYDVKM. V gave up 2 bases and J gave up 6 bases, with 14 bases separating them. The CDR3 is made up of 15 amino acids. Here the CDR3 reads CASSLVGGGGQPQHF. The CDR3 DNA is TGTGCCAGCAGTTTAGTCGGGGGAGGGGGTCAGCCCCAGCATTTT.

V and J are TRBV27 and TRBJ1-2; maybe TRBD1 (5 bases). CDR1 is MNHEY, CDR2 SMNVEV, per germline (reference sequence). There are 15 residues in the CDR3. The V end was cut by 3 bases, the J end by 7 bases, with 18 bases between. The CDR3 protein is CASSLPGTALGGYTF. CDR3 sequence (DNA): TGTGCCAGCAGTTTGCCAGGGACGGCCTTGGGTGGCTACACCTTC.

On this clone: One junction end does not reproduce the germline sequence, and a read error may be involved. V is TRBV7-7 and J is TRBJ1-4; D is unresolved. CDR3 length: 13 residues. Germline values: CDR1 SSHAT, CDR2 FNYEAQ (reference sequence). The CDR3 reads CASSLRVNEKLFF. In nucleotides, the CDR3 is TGTGCTAGCAGCCTACGGGTTAATGAAAAACTGTTTTTT.

The rearrangement joins TRBV7-2 to TRBJ2-2; D gene ambiguous. V was pared by 2 bases and J by 6 bases, with 10 bases between. The CDR3 sequence is 14 residues long. The germline gives CDR1 SGHTA, CDR2 FQGNSA. The CDR3 nucleotides are TGTGCCAGCAGCTTAACCCTTACCCCCGGGGAGCTGTTTTTT. Amino acid sequence: CASSLTLTPGELFF.

This clone was counted once. The chain employs TRBV30 and TRBJ1-3; no clear D gene. The CDR3 sequence is 13 residues long. The germline V gene has CDR1 GTSNPN and CDR2 SVGIG (reference sequence). Trimming took off 8 bases at V and 1 base at J, with 12 bases between the two ends. CDR3 in amino acids: CALVRGSGNTIYF. The CDR3 DNA reads TGTGCCCTAGTTCGGGGATCTGGAAACACCATATATTTT.

In regard to this clone: Other DNA sequences in this specimen translate into the identical CDR3. The rearrangement links TRBV7-2 to TRBJ1-2; 10 bases agree with TRBD1. The J segment lost 4 bases and the V segment lost 5 bases, leaving 4 bases of the junction unmatched. This CDR3 is 14 amino acids long. Looked up from germline, CDR1 is SGHTA and CDR2 is FQGNSA. The CDR3 DNA reads as TGTGCCAGCAGCGGGGGACAGGGGCTCTATGGCTACACCTTC. It translates to CASSGGQGLYGYTF.

The gene calls are TRBV7-2 and TRBJ2-7, with 9 bases identical to TRBD1. The CDR3 covers 15 residues. Trimming cost V 3 bases and J 3 bases; bases outside gene matches: 6. Germline values: CDR1 SGHTA, CDR2 FQGNSA. The CDR3 nucleotides read TGTGCCAGCAGCTTCAAGACAGGGGGGAACTACGAGCAGTACTTC. It encodes CASSFKTGGNYEQYF.

This rearrangement joins TRBV7-2 to TRBJ2-7; weak D call: TRBD2 (5 bases). This CDR3 has 14 residues. CDR1 and CDR2 from the germline V gene are SGHTA and FQGNSA. Trimming removed 1 base from V and 0 bases from J, with 7 bases in between. The CDR3 spells CASSLVLASYEQYF. The CDR3 DNA sequence: TGTGCCAGCAGCTTAGTTCTAGCCTCCTACGAGCAGTACTTC.

This chain links TRBV2 with TRBJ2-7, with D perhaps matching TRBD2 (5 bases). This CDR3 has 13 residues. Germline CDR1 reads SNHLY; CDR2 reads FYNNEI. The V end lost 7 bases, the J end lost 4 bases, and 14 bases lay between the germline ends. CDR3 in amino acids: CASKGLDWYEQYF. CDR3 coding DNA: TGTGCCAGCAAAGGACTGGATTGGTACGAGCAGTACTTC.

The chain recombines TRBV9 with TRBJ2-2, with 10 bases matching TRBD2. V lost 4 bases and J lost 6; bases outside the gene matches: 12. The germline V gene encodes CDR1 SGDLS and CDR2 YYNGEE. There are 17 residues in the CDR3. This CDR3 is CASSPLGAGGPSGELFF. The CDR3 nucleotides read TGTGCCAGCAGCCCCCTTGGAGCGGGGGGGCCTTCCGGGGAGCTGTTTTTT.

The rearrangement links TRBV19 to TRBJ2-2; 7 bases are shared with TRBD2. Germline V gene data show CDR1 as LNHDA and CDR2 as SQIVND (reference sequence). The CDR3 is made up of 12 amino acids. With V trimmed by 10 bases and J by 6 bases, 5 bases remained unmatched. In nucleotides, the CDR3 is TGTGCCACTGGACTAGGGGCCGGGGAGCTGTTTTTT. This gives the protein CATGLGAGELFF.

CDR3 in DNA: TGTGCCAGCAGTTACAGGGGAACAGGGTTTGGGAATGGCTACACCTTC. Residues: CASSYRGTGFGNGYTF. The chain carries TRBV6-5 and TRBJ1-2; TRBD1 is a possible D gene (6 bases). Germline V gives CDR1 MNHEY, CDR2 SVGAGI. The CDR3 totals 16 residues. Trimming took off 2 bases at V and 6 bases at J, with 19 bases between the two ends.

The chain carries TRBV19 and TRBJ1-3; D perhaps matches TRBD1 (5 bases). V lost 10 bases and J 2 bases, leaving 15 bases between the germline ends. CDR1 and CDR2 (germline): LNHDA, SQIVND (reference sequence). The CDR3 consists of 14 residues. In nucleotides, the CDR3 is TGTGCCACCTCTCCTGGAGGGGCTGGAAACACCATATATTTT. Its translation is CATSPGGAGNTIYF.

CDR3 protein: CASTLPGTGRDGYTF. CDR3 bases: TGTGCCAGCACCCTCCCCGGGACAGGGAGGGATGGCTACACCTTC. The chain employs TRBV6-5 and TRBJ1-2; 9 bases fit TRBD1. Germline V CDR1 and CDR2: MNHEY, SVGAGI. The V gene end was trimmed by 7 bases and the J gene end by 6 bases; junction bases not matched to a gene: 12. This CDR3 is built from 15 residues.

The chain employs TRBV5-4 and TRBJ2-5, with unresolved D. Germline V gives CDR1 SGHNT, CDR2 YYREEE (reference sequence). The V end was cut by 4 bases, the J end by 1 base, with 5 bases between. The CDR3 spans 12 residues. The CDR3 loop is CASSVTQETQYF. The CDR3 DNA follows: TGTGCCAGCAGCGTAACCCAAGAGACCCAGTACTTC.

V is TRBV4-3 and J is TRBJ2-7, with 11 bases matching TRBD2. The ends lost 4 bases at V and 0 bases at J; junction bases unmatched: 5. Germline CDR1 is LGHNA and CDR2 is YSLEER. CDR3 size: 16 residues. The CDR3 is CASSRELAGVSYEQYF. CDR3 coding DNA: TGCGCCAGCAGCCGGGAACTAGCGGGGGTCTCCTACGAGCAGTACTTC.

The CDR3 DNA sequence: TGCGCCAGCAGCCCGACGTCTGGAAACACCATATATTTT. It codes for CASSPTSGNTIYF. This chain joins TRBV4-3 and TRBJ1-3; D unclear. The CDR3 extends over 13 amino acids. In germline, CDR1 is LGHNA, CDR2 YSLEER. The ends were cut back, 4 bases at V and 1 base at J, with 5 bases in the middle.

The chain carries TRBV11-1 and TRBJ1-3; TRBD1 is a possible D gene (6 bases). CDR1 is SGHAT and CDR2 is FQDESV in the germline V gene (reference sequence). This CDR3 is built from 16 residues. V dropped 4 bases and J dropped 0 bases, with 13 bases sitting between them. The CDR3 sequence is CASSSWDKVSGNTIYF. Here the CDR3 DNA reads TGTGCCAGCAGCTCCTGGGACAAGGTCTCTGGAAACACCATATATTTT.

Comments on this clone: The junction departs from the called germline gene at one end, perhaps through a read error. The V call is TRBV7-2, the J call TRBJ2-7, with D unresolved. CDR1 is SGHTA and CDR2 is FQGNSA in the germline V gene. The CDR3 is made up of 14 amino acids. CDR3 DNA: TGTGCCAGCACCTTAGGGTCCTGGCTAGGGGAGCAGTACTTC. Its translation: CASTLGSWLGEQYF. Full variable domain (missing parts from reference TRBV7-2 and TRBJ2-7): GAGVSQSPSNKVTEKGKDVELRCDPISGHTALYWYRQSLGQGLEFLIYFQGNSAPDKSGLPSDRFSAERTGGSVSTLTIQRTQQEDSAVYLCASTLGSWLGEQYFGPGTRLTVT.

The chain couples TRBV28 to TRBJ1-2; 7 bases fit TRBD1. Germline CDR1 and CDR2: MDHEN and SYDVKM. V shed 4 bases and J 6 bases; nucleotides not matched to a gene: 14. CDR3 length: 16 amino acids. CDR3: CASSSPPTGWGDGYTF. In DNA form, the CDR3 reads TGTGCCAGCAGTTCCCCCCCGACAGGGTGGGGGGATGGCTACACCTTC.